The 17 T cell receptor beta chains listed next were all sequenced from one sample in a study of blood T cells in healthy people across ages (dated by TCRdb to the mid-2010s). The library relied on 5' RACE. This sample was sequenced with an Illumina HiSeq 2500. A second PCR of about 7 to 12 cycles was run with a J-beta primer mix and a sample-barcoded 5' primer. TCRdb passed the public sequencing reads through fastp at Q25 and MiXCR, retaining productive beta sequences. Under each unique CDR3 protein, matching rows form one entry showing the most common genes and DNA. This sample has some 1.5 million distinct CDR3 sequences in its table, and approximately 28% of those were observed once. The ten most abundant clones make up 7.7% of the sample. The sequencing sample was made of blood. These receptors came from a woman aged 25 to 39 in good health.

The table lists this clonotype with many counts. The CDR3 loop is CAISEGYLSETQYF. CDR3 DNA sequence: TGTGCCATCAGTGAGGGATACTTATCGGAGACCCAGTACTTC. The chain uses TRBV10-3 and TRBJ2-5; D remains ambiguous. The V end was cut by 2 bases, the J end by 5 bases, with 12 bases between. This CDR3 spans 14 amino acids. CDR1 and CDR2 from the germline V gene are ENHRY and SYGVKD.

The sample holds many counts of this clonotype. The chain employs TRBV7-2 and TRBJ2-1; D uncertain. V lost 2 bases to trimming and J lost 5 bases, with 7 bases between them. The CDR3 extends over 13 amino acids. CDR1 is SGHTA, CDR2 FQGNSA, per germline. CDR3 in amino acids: CASSLNGNNEQFF. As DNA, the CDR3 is TGTGCCAGCAGCTTAAACGGAAACAATGAGCAGTTCTTC.

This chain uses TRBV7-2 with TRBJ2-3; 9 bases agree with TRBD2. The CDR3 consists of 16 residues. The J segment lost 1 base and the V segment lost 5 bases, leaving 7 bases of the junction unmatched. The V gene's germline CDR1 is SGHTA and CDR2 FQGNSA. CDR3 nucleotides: TGTGCCAGCAGCCCTAATAGCGGGAGAGGCACAGATACGCAGTATTTT. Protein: CASSPNSGRGTDTQYF.

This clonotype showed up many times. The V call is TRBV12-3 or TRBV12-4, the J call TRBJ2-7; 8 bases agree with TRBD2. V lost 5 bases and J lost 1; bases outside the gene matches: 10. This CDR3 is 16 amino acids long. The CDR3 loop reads CASSPWLSGGSYEQYF. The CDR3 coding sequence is TGTGCCAGCAGTCCCTGGTTAAGCGGGGGTTCCTACGAGCAGTACTTC.

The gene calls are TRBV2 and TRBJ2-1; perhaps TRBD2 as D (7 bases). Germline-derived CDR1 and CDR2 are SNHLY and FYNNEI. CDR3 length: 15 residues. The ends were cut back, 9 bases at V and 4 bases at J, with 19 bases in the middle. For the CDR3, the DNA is TGTGCCAGTCGGCGGGAGAGGGGGGAATACAATGAGCAGTTCTTC. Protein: CASRRERGEYNEQFF.

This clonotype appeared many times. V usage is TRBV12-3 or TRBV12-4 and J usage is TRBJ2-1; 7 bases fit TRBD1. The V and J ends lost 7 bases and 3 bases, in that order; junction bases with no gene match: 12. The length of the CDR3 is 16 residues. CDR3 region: CASNDRDRVSYNEQFF. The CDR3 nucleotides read TGTGCCAGCAACGACAGGGACCGGGTAAGCTACAATGAGCAGTTCTTC.

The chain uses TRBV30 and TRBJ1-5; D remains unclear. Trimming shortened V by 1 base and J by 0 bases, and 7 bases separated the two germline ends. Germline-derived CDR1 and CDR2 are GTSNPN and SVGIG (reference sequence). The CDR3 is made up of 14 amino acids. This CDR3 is CAWSGINSNQPQHF. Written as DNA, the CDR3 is TGTGCCTGGAGTGGCATTAATAGCAATCAGCCCCAGCATTTT.

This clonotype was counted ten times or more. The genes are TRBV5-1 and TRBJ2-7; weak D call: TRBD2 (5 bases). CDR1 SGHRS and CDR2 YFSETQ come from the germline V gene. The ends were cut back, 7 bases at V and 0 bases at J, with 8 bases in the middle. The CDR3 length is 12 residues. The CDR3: CASGRDSYEQYF. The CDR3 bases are TGCGCCAGCGGACGGGACTCCTACGAGCAGTACTTC. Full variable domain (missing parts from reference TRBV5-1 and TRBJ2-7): KAGVTQTPRYLIKTRGQQVTLSCSPISGHRSVSWYQQTPGQGLQFLFEYFSETQRNKGNFPGRFSGRQFSNSRSEMNVSTLELGDSALYLCASGRDSYEQYFGPGTRLTVT.

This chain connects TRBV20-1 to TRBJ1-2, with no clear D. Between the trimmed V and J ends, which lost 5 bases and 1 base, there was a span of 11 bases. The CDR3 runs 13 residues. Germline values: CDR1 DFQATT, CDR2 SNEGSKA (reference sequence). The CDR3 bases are TGCAGTGCTGGAGGCGGACTTAACTATGGCTACACCTTC. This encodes CSAGGGLNYGYTF.

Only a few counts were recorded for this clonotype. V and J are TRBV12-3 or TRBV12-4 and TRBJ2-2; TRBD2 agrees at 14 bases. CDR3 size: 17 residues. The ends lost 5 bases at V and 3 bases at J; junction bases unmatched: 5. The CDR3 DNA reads TGTGCCAGCAGTAGGACTAGCGGGGGGCAGTACACCGGGGAGCTGTTTTTT. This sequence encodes CASSRTSGGQYTGELFF.

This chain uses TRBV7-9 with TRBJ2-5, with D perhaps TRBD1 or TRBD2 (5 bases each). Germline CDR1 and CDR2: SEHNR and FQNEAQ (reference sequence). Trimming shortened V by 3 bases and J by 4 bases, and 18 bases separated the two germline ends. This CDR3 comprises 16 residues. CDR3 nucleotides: TGTGCCAGCAGCTTGGGTCCGGCAGGGAGAGGAGAGACCCAGTACTTC. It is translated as CASSLGPAGRGETQYF.

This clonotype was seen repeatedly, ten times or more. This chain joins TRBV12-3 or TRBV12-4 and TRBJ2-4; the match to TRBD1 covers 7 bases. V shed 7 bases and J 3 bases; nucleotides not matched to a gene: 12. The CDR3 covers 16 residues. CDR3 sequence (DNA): TGTGCCAGCACCCGACCTTCCGGGACAGTCAAAAACATTCAGTACTTC. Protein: CASTRPSGTVKNIQYF.

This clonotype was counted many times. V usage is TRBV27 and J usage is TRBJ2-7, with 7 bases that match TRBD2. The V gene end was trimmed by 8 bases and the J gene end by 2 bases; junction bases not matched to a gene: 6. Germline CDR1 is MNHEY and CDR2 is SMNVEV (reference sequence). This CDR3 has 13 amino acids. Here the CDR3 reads CASGLGTAYEQYF. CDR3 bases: TGTGCCAGCGGACTAGGGACGGCCTACGAGCAGTACTTC.

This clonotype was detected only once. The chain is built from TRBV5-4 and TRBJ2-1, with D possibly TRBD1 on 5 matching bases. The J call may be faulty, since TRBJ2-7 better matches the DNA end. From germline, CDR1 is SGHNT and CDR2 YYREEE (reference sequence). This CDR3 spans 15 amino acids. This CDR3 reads CASPKKDSTPYEQYF. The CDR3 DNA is TGTGCCAGTCCCAAGAAAGACAGCACTCCCTACGAGCAGTACTTC.

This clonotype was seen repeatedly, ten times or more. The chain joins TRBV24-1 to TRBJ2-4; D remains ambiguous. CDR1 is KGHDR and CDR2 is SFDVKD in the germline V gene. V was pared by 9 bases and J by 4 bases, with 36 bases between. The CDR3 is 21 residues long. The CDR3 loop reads CATVIELKTDRQRPNKNIQYF. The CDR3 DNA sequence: TGTGCCACCGTTATTGAACTTAAAACCGATAGGCAGAGACCGAATAAAAACATTCAGTACTTC.

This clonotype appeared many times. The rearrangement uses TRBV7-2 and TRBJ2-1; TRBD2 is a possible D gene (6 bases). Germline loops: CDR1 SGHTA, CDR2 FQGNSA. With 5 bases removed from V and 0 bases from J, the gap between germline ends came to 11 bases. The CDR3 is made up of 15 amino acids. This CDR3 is CASSPRRDSYNEQFF. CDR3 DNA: TGTGCCAGCAGCCCAAGGCGGGACTCCTACAATGAGCAGTTCTTC.

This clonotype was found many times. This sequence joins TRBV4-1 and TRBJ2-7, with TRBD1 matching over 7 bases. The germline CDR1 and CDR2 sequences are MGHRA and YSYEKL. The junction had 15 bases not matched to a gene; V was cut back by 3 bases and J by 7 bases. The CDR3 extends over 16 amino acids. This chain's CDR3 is CASSQQVQGRLGEQYF. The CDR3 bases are TGCGCCAGCAGCCAGCAAGTACAGGGGCGCCTAGGGGAGCAGTACTTC.